This T cell receptor beta chain originates from a study of cytomegalovirus exposure and HLA in healthy donors. The CDR3 contains 14 residues. Between the trimmed V and J ends, which lost 2 bases and 4 bases, there was a span of 9 bases. The germline gives CDR1 MDHEN, CDR2 SYDVKM. The PCR employed 60 Vbeta primers together with 13 Jbeta primers. Sequencing was performed with immunoSEQ multiplex PCR; in TCRdb, only in-frame clones are kept and a portion is missing. The sample has 100,000 to 150,000 clones; 74% are singletons. The rearrangement uses TRBV28 and TRBJ1-5, with D unclear. The sample taken for sequencing was PBMCs. The receptor was derived from a woman in her forties or fifties in good health and CMV-seropositive. The DNA for the CDR3 is TGTGCCAGCAGTTTAGGCCAGGTAAATCAGCCCCAGCATTTT. Residues: CASSLGQVNQPQHF.